Below are 30 T cell receptor beta chains sequenced from a single sample in a study of post-analysis software for immune sequencing data. Study-wide points: TRBV5-6, TRBV5-1 and TRBV20-1 were among four or five TRBV segments more frequent in patients than controls.

Their cognate antigens are unknown. cDNA libraries for TCR beta contained unique molecular identifiers. TCRdb reanalysed the PCR reads using MiXCR and keeps one entry per CDR3 protein. The repertoire holds under 900,000 distinct CDR3 sequences, about 57% seen once, with approximately 4.4% in the top ten. Sequencing input: blood. These receptors came from a girl between 10 and 17 years old with multiple sclerosis.

The V call is TRBV2, the J call TRBJ2-5, with 11 bases lining up with TRBD2. This CDR3 has 18 amino acids. The trim removed 0 bases at V and 3 bases at J, leaving 9 bases unmatched. Germline V gene lookup returns CDR1 SNHLY and CDR2 FYNNEI. The CDR3 region is CASSEAFTSGRLKETQYF. As DNA, the CDR3 is TGTGCCAGCAGTGAAGCCTTCACTAGCGGGAGACTCAAAGAGACCCAGTACTTC. Complete variable domain (other parts from reference TRBV2 and TRBJ2-5): EPEVTQTPSHQVTQMGQEVILRCVPISNHLYFYWYRQILGQKVEFLVSFYNNEISEKSEIFDDQFSVERPDGSNFTLKIRSTKLEDSAMYFCASSEAFTSGRLKETQYFGPGTRLLVL.

The chain employs TRBV25-1 and TRBJ2-3; D ambiguous. From germline, CDR1 is MGHDK and CDR2 SYGVNS. V lost 4 bases, J lost 2 bases, and 7 bases lay in between. This CDR3 has 13 residues. The CDR3: CASSGPPTDTQYF. The CDR3 DNA reads as TGTGCCAGCAGTGGGCCTCCCACAGATACGCAGTATTTT. The whole variable domain, filled in from reference TRBV25-1 and TRBJ2-3, reads EADIYQTPRYLVIGTGKKITLECSQTMGHDKMYWYQQDPGMELHLIHYSYGVNSTEKGDLSSESTVSRIRTEHFPLTLESARPSHTSQYLCASSGPPTDTQYFGPGTRLTVL.

The chain is built from TRBV12-3 or TRBV12-4 and TRBJ1-1; no definite D call. The CDR3 contains 12 residues. With 3 bases removed from V and 6 bases from J, the gap between germline ends came to 8 bases. The CDR3 DNA reads TGTGCCAGCAGTTTCCTCGGGGCTGAAGCTTTCTTT. It yields the protein CASSFLGAEAFF.

The V gene is TRBV20-1, the J gene TRBJ2-7; TRBD1 or TRBD2 may be the D gene (6 bases each). CDR3 size: 18 residues. Trimming took off 2 bases at V and 6 bases at J, with 29 bases between the two ends. Germline lookup yields CDR1 DFQATT and CDR2 SNEGSKA (reference sequence). The CDR3 spells CSARPPRLTGRSTGEQYF. The CDR3 region has the DNA TGCAGTGCTAGACCCCCTCGACTCACAGGGAGGTCCACGGGCGAGCAGTACTTC.

This clonotype was counted only a few times. The rearrangement uses TRBV5-1 and TRBJ2-1; TRBD2 agrees at 10 bases. In germline, CDR1 is SGHRS, CDR2 YFSETQ. V gave up 3 bases and J gave up 8 bases; unmatched junction bases: 14. This CDR3 has 17 residues. CDR3 sequence: CASSSPGGAGGPHEQFF. The CDR3, as DNA: TGCGCCAGCAGCTCACCCGGGGGAGCGGGAGGGCCTCATGAGCAGTTCTTC.

This chain connects TRBV29-1 to TRBJ2-3; the D is unclear. V lost 4 bases and J 1 base, leaving 12 bases between the germline ends. This CDR3 is built from 14 residues. Germline V gene data show CDR1 as SQVTM and CDR2 as ANQGSEA. CDR3 DNA: TGCAGCGTTGCACGTCTCCTAGGCACAGATACGCAGTATTTT. Protein product: CSVARLLGTDTQYF.

This clonotype was seen a handful of times. The CDR3 is CASSQYRAKNIQYF. The CDR3 nucleotides read TGTGCCAGCAGCCAATACAGGGCAAAAAACATTCAGTACTTC. The chain has TRBV4-2 and TRBJ2-4, with a weak D call TRBD1 (6 bases). The CDR3 runs to 14 residues. Germline CDR1 and CDR2: LGHNA and YNFKEQ. V lost 2 bases and J lost 4, with 9 bases in between.

This clonotype was observed a handful of times. This chain links TRBV29-1 with TRBJ2-7, with D perhaps TRBD1 (6 bases). With 6 bases removed from V and 2 bases from J, the gap between germline ends came to 17 bases. Germline lookup yields CDR1 SQVTM and CDR2 ANQGSEA. This CDR3 comprises 14 residues. This CDR3 is CSVEPQGGTYEQYF. CDR3 bases: TGCAGCGTCGAACCACAGGGTGGGACCTACGAGCAGTACTTC.

The table lists this clonotype with a few counts. The rearrangement links TRBV12-3 or TRBV12-4 to TRBJ2-1; a possible D gene is TRBD2 (5 bases). The CDR3 is made up of 15 amino acids. V was clipped by 2 bases and J by 9 bases, with 17 bases between them. The CDR3 is CASSLRLASSSEQFF. DNA of the CDR3: TGTGCCAGCAGTTTAAGGCTAGCAAGTTCATCTGAGCAGTTCTTC.

V and J are TRBV28 and TRBJ1-1, with no clear D. V was clipped by 10 bases and J by 0 bases, with 12 bases between them. The CDR3 is 13 residues long. Per germline, CDR1 MDHEN and CDR2 SYDVKM. CDR3 sequence: CAIRLGLNTEAFF. Written as DNA, the CDR3 is TGTGCCATTCGCCTCGGGCTGAACACTGAAGCTTTCTTT.

The CDR3 nucleotides are TGCAGCGTTACTGCTCTGGACAGGAGGTACGAGCAGTACTTC. Residues: CSVTALDRRYEQYF. The chain joins TRBV29-1 to TRBJ2-7; 7 nucleotides agree with TRBD1. Unmatched junction bases numbered 11, after V lost 5 bases and J lost 4 bases. The CDR3 sequence is 14 residues long. Germline CDR1 SQVTM, CDR2 ANQGSEA.

The J gene is TRBJ2-3, the V gene TRBV20-1, with 10 bases lining up with TRBD2. The trim removed 3 bases at V and 4 bases at J, leaving 4 bases unmatched. Germline assignment: CDR1 DFQATT and CDR2 SNEGSKA (reference sequence). CDR3 length: 14 residues. The CDR3 is CSASLAGVSDTQYF. The CDR3, as DNA: TGCAGTGCTAGCCTAGCGGGGGTCTCAGATACGCAGTATTTT.

This clonotype was observed at least ten times. The rearrangement joins TRBV12-3 or TRBV12-4 to TRBJ2-5; D ambiguous. V was shortened by 2 bases and J by 1 base, with 5 bases between the two germline ends. This CDR3 has 13 amino acids. The CDR3 protein is CASSLSSQETQYF. The CDR3 bases are TGTGCCAGCAGTTTATCTTCCCAAGAGACCCAGTACTTC.

This clonotype was observed a few times. The CDR3 reads CASSQPGTSDYNEQFF. CDR3 coding DNA: TGTGCCAGCAGCCAGCCCGGGACTAGCGACTACAATGAGCAGTTCTTC. The gene calls are TRBV4-2 and TRBJ2-1; 10 positions match TRBD2. Germline CDR1 is LGHNA and CDR2 is YNFKEQ. The CDR3 is made up of 16 amino acids. With V trimmed by 3 bases and J by 3 bases, 5 bases remained unmatched.

This clonotype appeared a few times. The chain has TRBV4-1 and TRBJ2-1; maybe TRBD1 (6 bases). The J call may not be correct, given that the DNA end is closer to TRBJ2-7. CDR1 is MGHRA and CDR2 is YSYEKL in the germline V gene. This CDR3 contains 17 residues. CDR3 nucleotide sequence: TGCGCCAGCAGCCAAGAGGTGGGGGCTAACCCGAAGGTCGAGCAGTACTTC. Protein product: CASSQEVGANPKVEQYF.

The rearrangement joins TRBV20-1 to TRBJ2-1, with 10 bases lining up with TRBD2. The CDR3 sequence is 13 residues long. Germline assignment: CDR1 DFQATT and CDR2 SNEGSKA (reference sequence). The trim removed 7 bases at V and 6 bases at J, leaving 6 bases unmatched. CDR3: CSVASGSSNEQFF. CDR3 DNA: TGCAGTGTGGCTAGCGGGAGCAGCAATGAGCAGTTCTTC.

The V and J genes are TRBV7-3 and TRBJ2-3; 13 bases are a match to TRBD2. Per germline, CDR1 SGHTA and CDR2 FQGTGA. V gave up 5 bases and J gave up 4 bases; unmatched junction bases: 9. The CDR3 runs to 17 residues. This chain's CDR3 is CASSRLRLAGGADTQYF. CDR3 sequence (DNA): TGTGCCAGCAGCCGACTTCGACTAGCGGGGGGAGCAGATACGCAGTATTTT.

The chain joins TRBV2 to TRBJ1-5, with D tentatively TRBD1 (6 bases). Germline loops: CDR1 SNHLY, CDR2 FYNNEI. The CDR3 totals 13 residues. V lost 4 bases and J 8 bases, leaving 12 bases between the germline ends. The CDR3 DNA reads TGTGCCAGCAGTGGACAGCCAGGGGAGCCCCAGCATTTT. This translates into CASSGQPGEPQHF.

The chain has TRBV12-3 or TRBV12-4 and TRBJ1-3, with D perhaps matching TRBD1 (5 bases). Trimming shortened V by 4 bases and J by 2 bases, and 12 bases separated the two germline ends. CDR3 length: 15 amino acids. Written as DNA, the CDR3 is TGTGCCAGCAGTTCGCGGGGGGGACCTGGAAACACCATATATTTT. Translated: CASSSRGGPGNTIYF.

This clonotype occurred once. The chain is built from TRBV29-1 and TRBJ2-1; no clear D gene. The germline V gene has CDR1 SQVTM and CDR2 ANQGSEA. The CDR3 runs to 12 residues. Trimming shortened V by 6 bases and J by 4 bases, and 10 bases separated the two germline ends. This CDR3 reads CSVVFGYNEQFF. The DNA of the CDR3 is TGCAGCGTGGTCTTCGGTTACAATGAGCAGTTCTTC.

The V and J genes are TRBV5-1 and TRBJ2-1; D not certain. CDR3 length: 15 amino acids. CDR1 and CDR2 from the germline V gene are SGHRS and YFSETQ. The ends were cut back, 4 bases at V and 9 bases at J, with 20 bases in the middle. The CDR3 here is CASSPTVITAGEQFF. CDR3 DNA sequence: TGCGCCAGCAGCCCTACAGTTATAACCGCCGGTGAGCAGTTCTTC.

This clonotype was detected only once. The rearrangement joins TRBV29-1 to TRBJ1-1; TRBD1 matches 8 bases. Unmatched junction bases numbered 12, after V lost 6 bases and J lost 6 bases. CDR1 and CDR2 from the germline V gene are SQVTM and ANQGSEA. The CDR3 spans 14 residues. The CDR3 loop reads CSVGPGQEGAEAFF. CDR3 DNA sequence: TGCAGCGTCGGCCCGGGACAGGAGGGGGCTGAAGCTTTCTTT.

The rearrangement uses TRBV10-3 and TRBJ2-3, with 8 nucleotides matching TRBD2. Germline V gene data show CDR1 as ENHRY and CDR2 as SYGVKD. The CDR3 consists of 14 residues. V was pared by 10 bases and J by 2 bases, with 8 bases of the junction left unmatched. This CDR3 reads CATKREQSTDTQYF. CDR3 DNA sequence: TGTGCCACCAAGCGGGAGCAGTCCACAGATACGCAGTATTTT.

CDR3 DNA sequence: TGTGCCACCAGCAGTGTTAAAGCGGGGGCTGGTGCAGATACGCAGTATTTT. Residues: CATSSVKAGAGADTQYF. The chain is built from TRBV15 and TRBJ2-3, with 8 bases lining up with TRBD2. Germline V CDR1 and CDR2: LNHNV, YYDKDF (reference sequence). CDR3 length: 17 amino acids. The J segment lost 4 bases and the V segment lost 3 bases, leaving 12 bases of the junction unmatched.

This clonotype was seen more than once but under ten times. The V call is TRBV12-3 or TRBV12-4, the J call TRBJ2-1, with D hard to call. Trimming cost V 1 base and J 9 bases, with 7 bases left between them. The CDR3 extends over 12 amino acids. The CDR3 DNA follows: TGTGCCAGCAGTTTAGTAGGGCTTGAGCAGTTCTTC. The encoded protein is CASSLVGLEQFF.

This clonotype was recorded only once. This chain joins TRBV5-1 and TRBJ2-5; D is perhaps TRBD2 (6 bases). The V gene's germline CDR1 is SGHRS and CDR2 YFSETQ. Trimming took 7 bases from V and 3 from J, leaving 13 bases between them. The CDR3 runs to 13 residues. The CDR3 loop is CASRRGAEETQYF. CDR3 DNA: TGCGCCAGCCGACGCGGGGCGGAAGAGACCCAGTACTTC.

This sequence joins TRBV12-3 or TRBV12-4 and TRBJ2-1, with 11 bases fitting TRBD1. CDR3 length: 20 amino acids. The J segment lost 8 bases and the V segment lost 6 bases, leaving 24 bases of the junction unmatched. The CDR3 protein is CASSAGTGGIGLASLYEQFF. In DNA, the CDR3 is TGTGCCAGCAGCGCCGGGACAGGGGGTATCGGGCTAGCCTCACTTTATGAGCAGTTCTTC.

This clonotype was counted only a few times. The chain employs TRBV7-9 and TRBJ1-1; TRBD1 matches 9 bases. The junction had 2 bases not matched to a gene; V was cut back by 5 bases and J by 4 bases. Germline lookup yields CDR1 SEHNR and CDR2 FQNEAQ (reference sequence). This CDR3 spans 13 amino acids. CDR3 loop: CASSRDRVTEAFF. The DNA for the CDR3 is TGTGCCAGCAGCCGGGACAGGGTCACTGAAGCTTTCTTT.

J is TRBJ2-7 and V is TRBV29-1, with 8 bases identical to TRBD1. Losses at the gene ends were 2 bases for V and 3 bases for J; bases not matched to a gene: 9. The CDR3 sequence is 15 residues long. From germline, CDR1 is SQVTM and CDR2 ANQGSEA. CDR3 amino acids: CSVEFGTGLYYEQYF. Here the CDR3 DNA reads TGCAGCGTTGAATTTGGGACAGGACTCTACTACGAGCAGTACTTC.

This clonotype appeared a few times. The CDR3 sequence: CASRVFRAASSGANVLTF. In DNA, the CDR3 is TGTGCCAGCAGGGTCTTTCGTGCAGCGAGCTCTGGGGCCAACGTCCTGACTTTC. The rearrangement joins TRBV7-9 to TRBJ2-6; unclear D gene. CDR1 is SEHNR and CDR2 is FQNEAQ in the germline V gene (reference sequence). With 6 bases removed from V and 0 bases from J, the gap between germline ends came to 18 bases. This CDR3 spans 18 amino acids.